The 24 T cell receptor beta chains in this list originate from one sample, sequenced in a study of T cell clusters in autoimmune cytopenias. Tens of thousands of genome equivalents of blood DNA were amplified for TRB. One tube held mixed TRB-A and TRB-B primer pools for touch-down PCR. TCRdb reworked the multiplex PCR reads into one entry per CDR3 protein, no DNA. Its listing shows approximately 7,700 distinct CDR3 sequences. Separately, the same data were catalogued under a study of T cell repertoires in aging, cancer and after chemotherapy.

The sequencing input was peripheral blood. Receptors originate from a human donor in good health.

The rearrangement joins TRBV5-1 to TRBJ1-3. CDR3 length: 16 residues. Germline-derived CDR1 and CDR2 are SGHRS and YFSETQ. CDR3 in amino acids: CASSLDLTGVGNTIYF. Looking up the rest from reference TRBV5-1 and TRBJ1-3 gives the full variable domain: KAGVTQTPRYLIKTRGQQVTLSCSPISGHRSVSWYQQTPGQGLQFLFEYFSETQRNKGNFPGRFSGRQFSNSRSEMNVSTLELGDSALYLCASSLDLTGVGNTIYFGEGSWLTVV.

The CDR3 reads CASSPQGYTEAFF. This sequence joins TRBV18 and TRBJ1-1. The germline V gene has CDR1 KGHSH and CDR2 LQKENI. This CDR3 is built from 13 residues.

The chain combines TRBV7-2 with TRBJ2-5; there is no DNA to check the TCRdb D call of TRBD2. Germline CDR1 SGHTA, CDR2 FQGNSA. CDR3 size: 15 residues. The CDR3: CASSQPLAGGETQYF.

The chain combines TRBV6-5 with TRBJ1-4; TCRdb proposes TRBD1, but this gene call is untestable without DNA. This CDR3 is 16 amino acids long. Per the germline V gene, CDR1 is MNHEY and CDR2 is SVGAGI. The CDR3 loop reads CASSLPSGSTNEKLFF.

The CDR3 loop is CASSPYGQGNRNGQYF. The rearrangement joins TRBV18 to TRBJ2-7; TCRdb returns TRBD1, unconfirmable since there is no DNA. Germline V lookup: CDR1 KGHSH, CDR2 LQKENI. This CDR3 is 16 amino acids long.

V is TRBV5-6 and J is TRBJ2-3. This CDR3 comprises 11 residues. Germline V gene lookup returns CDR1 SGHDT and CDR2 YYEEEE. CDR3 sequence: CASSLTDTQYF.

The chain combines TRBV19 with TRBJ2-7; absent DNA, TCRdb's TRBD1 call cannot be checked. The CDR3 is 20 residues long. The germline gives CDR1 LNHDA, CDR2 SQIVND (reference sequence). CDR3 protein: CASTPPPGQGAGHSSYEQYF.

The rearrangement uses TRBV27 and TRBJ2-2; TCRdb gives TRBD1 as the D gene, but with no DNA this cannot be confirmed. The CDR3 totals 15 residues. The germline V gene encodes CDR1 MNHEY and CDR2 SMNVEV (reference sequence). The CDR3 here is CASTPPGGGTGELFF.

The V and J genes are TRBV27 and TRBJ1-6. The CDR3 contains 14 residues. CDR1 is MNHEY and CDR2 is SMNVEV in the germline V gene (reference sequence). CDR3 protein: CASGSGLRGSPLHF.

The gene calls are TRBV5-1 and TRBJ2-5; checking the TCRdb D call of TRBD1 is not possible without DNA. The V gene's germline CDR1 is SGHRS and CDR2 YFSETQ. The CDR3 has 15 amino acids. The CDR3 sequence is CASSSIDRGQETQYF.

By frequency, this clonotype registers medium-sized. The J gene is TRBJ2-2, the V gene TRBV30; TCRdb designates TRBD1, a call that cannot be tested without DNA. This CDR3 spans 16 amino acids. Germline CDR1 GTSNPN, CDR2 SVGIG (reference sequence). The CDR3 is CAWSVGGSPDTGELFF.

The chain joins TRBV18 to TRBJ2-5; TCRdb lists TRBD1, though no DNA is available to test this call. The CDR3 is made up of 15 amino acids. Germline CDR1 reads KGHSH; CDR2 reads LQKENI. The CDR3 spells CASSPGGSSGGTQYF.

The rearrangement joins TRBV18 to TRBJ2-7. CDR1 is KGHSH and CDR2 is LQKENI in the germline V gene. The CDR3 covers 13 residues. CDR3 in amino acids: CASSPGRFYEQYF.

This clonotype is labeled medium-sized (0.01 to 0.1%) based on frequency. The genes are TRBV19 and TRBJ2-3; the TRBD1 assignment by TCRdb is unverifiable without DNA. From germline, CDR1 is LNHDA and CDR2 SQIVND (reference sequence). CDR3 size: 15 residues. The chain's CDR3 is CASNGATRGTDTQYF.

V is TRBV18 and J is TRBJ2-7; the D call of TRBD1 rests on TCRdb alone, since no DNA is present to check it. This CDR3 has 16 amino acids. Germline CDR1 KGHSH, CDR2 LQKENI. The CDR3 spells CASSPPMGQGLYEQYF.

The chain employs TRBV7-2 and TRBJ1-1. Germline V gives CDR1 SGHTA, CDR2 FQGNSA. CDR3 length equals 11 residues. CDR3 protein: CASNQASEAFF.

The chain combines TRBV19 with TRBJ1-6; without DNA, the TCRdb call of TRBD1 cannot be checked. The CDR3 consists of 14 residues. Germline V gene lookup returns CDR1 LNHDA and CDR2 SQIVND (reference sequence). CDR3 amino acids: CASKLTEINSPLHF. The full variable domain, with the rest looked up from reference TRBV19 and TRBJ1-6, is DGGITQSPKYLFRKEGQNVTLSCEQNLNHDAMYWYRQDPGQGLRLIYYSQIVNDFQKGDIAEGYSVSREKKESFPLTVTSAQKNPTAFYLCASKLTEINSPLHFGNGTRLTVT.

The chain employs TRBV7-2 and TRBJ2-1; there is no DNA to check the TCRdb D call of TRBD2. The CDR3 runs 14 residues. The germline gives CDR1 SGHTA, CDR2 FQGNSA. CDR3: CASSLFSGSNEQFF.

The CDR3 sequence is CASNPVHNEQFF. The V and J genes are TRBV9 and TRBJ2-1. The CDR3 is 12 amino acids. The germline gives CDR1 SGDLS, CDR2 YYNGEE.

This chain joins TRBV18 and TRBJ1-3. Germline assignment: CDR1 KGHSH and CDR2 LQKENI. The CDR3 is made up of 17 amino acids. The CDR3 sequence is CASSPLPAVGSGNTIYF. Using reference TRBV18 and TRBJ1-3 for the parts outside the CDR3, the full variable domain is NAGVMQNPRHLVRRRGQEARLRCSPMKGHSHVYWYRQLPEEGLKFMVYLQKENIIDESGMPKERFSAEFPKEGPSILRIQQVVRGDSAAYFCASSPLPAVGSGNTIYFGEGSWLTVV.

This clonotype shows up as medium-sized by frequency. The CDR3 sequence is CASSTGSGANVLTF. This chain links TRBV19 with TRBJ2-6. CDR3 length: 14 residues. In germline, CDR1 is LNHDA, CDR2 SQIVND (reference sequence).

The chain combines TRBV6-1 with TRBJ2-7; TCRdb proposes TRBD1, but this gene call is untestable without DNA. The length of the CDR3 is 15 residues. The germline V gene has CDR1 MNHNS and CDR2 SASEGT. CDR3 residues: CASSEEGGASYEQYF.

The V and J genes are TRBV30 and TRBJ2-1; TCRdb lists TRBD1, though no DNA is available to test this call. This CDR3 has 17 residues. The germline gives CDR1 GTSNPN, CDR2 SVGIG (reference sequence). The CDR3 loop is CAWSVRLSMEGVNEQFF.

V gene TRBV24-1 combines with J gene TRBJ2-3; the TCRdb D gene call, TRBD1, has no DNA to confirm it. CDR3 size: 15 residues. The germline gives CDR1 KGHDR, CDR2 SFDVKD. The CDR3 protein is CATRLGGGATDTQYF.